What follows is one T cell receptor beta chain and its context. As yet, its antigen is unknown. MiXCR, run by TCRdb on the RT-PCR reads, gives a single entry per CDR3 protein. The sample records 9,500 or so distinct CDR3 sequences, 70% to 90% being singletons. This record belongs to a study of yellow fever vaccine responses in identical twins. Study results and caveats: A vaccine T cell response that seemed partly convergent and partly personalized was reported in twins.

Per the germline V gene, CDR1 is ENHRY and CDR2 is SYGVKD. V lost 3 bases to trimming and J lost 0 bases, with 12 bases between them. The CDR3 is 16 amino acids. The receptor was derived from a woman aged 18-30 years who received the yellow fever vaccine. The rearrangement links TRBV10-3 to TRBJ2-1; maybe TRBD1 (5 bases). Sequencing was performed on T cells from blood (PBMCs), unsorted or a sorted subset (not recorded which), taken before or after yellow fever vaccination (not recorded which). CDR3 coding DNA: TGTGCCATCAGTGAATCAGGGCGGAGCTCCTACAATGAGCAGTTCTTC. This sequence encodes CAISESGRSSYNEQFF.